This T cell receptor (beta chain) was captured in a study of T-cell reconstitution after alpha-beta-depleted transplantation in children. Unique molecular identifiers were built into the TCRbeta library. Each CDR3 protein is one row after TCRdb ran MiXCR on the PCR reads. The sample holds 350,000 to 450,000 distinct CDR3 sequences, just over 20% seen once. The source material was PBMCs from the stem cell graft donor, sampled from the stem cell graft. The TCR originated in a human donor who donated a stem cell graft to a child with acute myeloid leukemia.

The CDR3 region is CASSLGGPPPFF. CDR3 DNA sequence: TGTGCCAGCAGTTTAGGAGGGCCGCCTCCGTTCTTC. The chain couples TRBV12-3 or TRBV12-4 to TRBJ2-1; a possible D gene is TRBD2 (5 bases). Deletions cut 1 base from V and 15 bases from J, with 13 bases between. The CDR3 spans 12 residues.